The rows below give T cell receptor beta chains drawn from one sample of a study of Ad26.COV2.S vaccination and SARS-CoV-2 variants. TCRdb keeps only in-frame clones here, not all; method: immunoSEQ multiplex PCR. The table lists hundreds of thousands of clones, about 91% of them singletons, with 3% to 5% in the top ten. Material: peripheral blood, obtained after recovery from COVID-19. All receptors come from a human donor who had recovered from COVID-19. CDR3s include the opening cysteine and the closing phenylalanine or tryptophan. The order of the fields is V gene, D gene, clone size, J gene, CDR3 DNA, CDR3 protein. D genes are given only for firm matches. The size entry is marked missing in some rows and otherwise reads once, few, many or a size class.

TRBV19	TRBD1	NA	TRBJ2-1	TGTGCCAGTAGTACCCCGCCGGCAGGGGGCATGGATGAGCAGTTCTTC	CASSTPPAGGMDEQFF
TRBV7-2	TRBD1	NA	TRBJ2-1	TGTGCCAGCAGCGCCAGGGGGCTAGCGCCTCACAATGAGCAGTTCTTC	CASSARGLAPHNEQFF
TRBV25-1	NA	NA	TRBJ2-1	TGTGCCAGCAGGGCCACAGGCGTCCACAATGAGCAGTTCTTC	CASRATGVHNEQFF
TRBV12-5	NA	NA	TRBJ2-7	TGTGCTAGTGGTTTGGGTAGAGGGGGTAACTACGAGCAGTACTTC	CASGLGRGGNYEQYF
TRBV3-1/TRBV3-2	NA	NA	TRBJ2-2	TGTGCCAGCAGGTTGGGTGGAACCGGGGAGCTGTTTTTT	CASRLGGTGELFF
TRBV7-9	NA	NA	TRBJ2-3	TGTGCCAGCAGCTTAGCAGGTAGTTGGGGCACAGATACGCAGTATTTT	CASSLAGSWGTDTQYF
TRBV5-4	NA	once	TRBJ1-4	TGTGCTACAGGGAAGGAAAAACTGTTTTTT	CATGKEKLFF
TRBV9	NA	once	TRBJ2-1	TGTGCCAGCAGCGTAGGTCAGGGGTGGTCCTACAATGAGCAGTTCTTC	CASSVGQGWSYNEQFF
TRBV3-1/TRBV3-2	NA	few	TRBJ2-7	TGTGCCAGCAGCTTTGACAGAAACGAGCAGTACTTC	CASSFDRNEQYF
TRBV28	TRBD1	NA	TRBJ2-1	TGTGCCAGCAGTACCCCCGGGACAGGAGACAATGAGCAGTTCTTC	CASSTPGTGDNEQFF
TRBV2	NA	NA	TRBJ1-2	TGTGCCAGCAGTGAAGTCGGGCAAACCTATGGCTACACCTTC	CASSEVGQTYGYTF
TRBV20-1	NA	NA	TRBJ2-7	TGCAGTGCTAGGGCTAACGAGCAGTACTTC	CSARANEQYF
TRBV7-9	NA	NA	TRBJ1-4	TGTGCCAGCAGCTTTGGGGGGCGAGCTGAAAAACTGTTTTTT	CASSFGGRAEKLFF
TRBV18	NA	NA	TRBJ2-7	TGTGCCAGCTCGTCCGGTATGGGAGGGGGGGCCACCCCCCCCTACGAGCAGTACTTC	CASSSGMGGGATPPYEQYF
TRBV2	NA	NA	TRBJ2-3	TGTGCCAGCAGTGTTGGGTATACGCAGTATTTT	CASSVGYTQYF
TRBV11-2	TRBD1	NA	TRBJ1-1	TGTGCCAGCAGCCGGGACAGGGAAGCTTTCTTT	CASSRDREAFF
TRBV7-9	NA	NA	TRBJ2-7	TGTGCCAGCCGATCAGGGACAAGCTCCTACGAGCAGTACTTC	CASRSGTSSYEQYF
TRBV19	NA	NA	TRBJ2-2	TGTGCCAGTAGTATACTAACAGGGGGGGCCGGGGAGCTGTTTTTT	CASSILTGGAGELFF
TRBV5-4	NA	NA	TRBJ2-5	TGTGCCAGCAGCTTGGCAGGGATTGCGGCTGAGACCCAGTACTTC	CASSLAGIAAETQYF
TRBV3-1/TRBV3-2	NA	NA	TRBJ2-7	TGTGCCAGCAGCCAGGACAGCCTAACCTACGAGCAGTACTTC	CASSQDSLTYEQYF
TRBV5-4	NA	NA	TRBJ2-3	TGTGCCAGCAGCTTGGTGGGGGTGCGGGATACGCAGTATTTT	CASSLVGVRDTQYF
TRBV4-3	TRBD2	NA	TRBJ2-1	TGCGCCAGCAGCCAAGATGGGACTAGCGGGGGGGCCGGATCCTACAATGAGCAGTTCTTC	CASSQDGTSGGAGSYNEQFF
TRBV27	NA	NA	TRBJ1-6	TGTGCCAGCAGTTCAGACCCGGGGCTGAGGTATAATTCACCCCTCCACTTT	CASSSDPGLRYNSPLHF
TRBV7-9	TRBD1	NA	TRBJ1-2	TGTGCCAGCAGCTTAGCTACGGGACAGCCGGGGGGGACAGGCTACACCTTC	CASSLATGQPGGTGYTF
TRBV24-1	TRBD1	NA	TRBJ1-5	TGTGCCACCAGTGAGCCCGGGACAGGGGGTAAGGCCCAGCATTTT	CATSEPGTGGKAQHF
TRBV5-1	TRBD2	once	TRBJ2-5	TGCGCCAGCAGCTTGTTAGCTAGCGGGGGAAAGACCCAGTACTTC	CASSLLASGGKTQYF
TRBV4-1	NA	NA	TRBJ1-4	TGCGCCAGCAGCCTTACTGGACCGAATGAAAAACTGTTTTTT	CASSLTGPNEKLFF
TRBV9	TRBD1	NA	TRBJ1-1	TGTGCCAGCAGCGAGGGGACAGTGGGGACTGAAGCTTTCTTT	CASSEGTVGTEAFF
TRBV5-1	NA	NA	TRBJ2-7	TGCGCCAGCAGCCTCCCGGACAGAAGCTGCGAGCAGTACTTC	CASSLPDRSCEQYF
TRBV10-1	NA	NA	TRBJ2-1	TGCGCCAGCACCACGAACGGGGCACGTTATGAGCAGTTCTTC	CASTTNGARYEQFF
TRBV18	NA	NA	TRBJ1-5	TGTGCCAGCTCACTAGGGGTCCGTTACAATCAGCCCCAGCATTTT	CASSLGVRYNQPQHF
TRBV7-9	NA	NA	TRBJ1-2	TGTGCCAGCAGCAAAACTGGAGGCTACACCTTC	CASSKTGGYTF
TRBV9	TRBD1	NA	TRBJ1-2	TGTGCCAGCAGCTCGCTAGGGACAGGGACCGCTAACTATGGCTACACCTTC	CASSSLGTGTANYGYTF
TRBV9	NA	once	TRBJ2-7	TGTGCCAGCAGCGTAGGCGCCAGGGACGACGAGCAGTACTTC	CASSVGARDDEQYF